This section outlines one TCR beta chain sequence together with its context. Germline V gene data show CDR1 as KGHSH and CDR2 as LQKENI. V was clipped by 3 bases and J by 0 bases, with 5 bases between them. The CDR3 length is 13 residues. This specimen belongs to a study of blood T cell repertoires in COVID-19. The assay was immunoSEQ multiplex PCR, and TCRdb's table has in-frame clones only and misses some. There are around 250,000 clones in the sample; 85% to 90% occur only once, and 15% to 17% lies in the top ten. Sequenced input: PBMCs or T cells enriched from blood (not recorded which). The genes are TRBV18 and TRBJ2-5; maybe TRBD2 (5 bases). The clonotype was recovered from a man younger than 35 who had recovered from COVID-19. The CDR3 region has the DNA TGTGCCAGCTCACCGGACTACCAAGAGACCCAGTACTTC. As protein: CASSPDYQETQYF.